This T cell receptor (beta chain) is from a study of shared clonotypes between healthy human individuals. Trimming removed 4 bases from V and 2 bases from J, with 13 bases in between. Germline V gives CDR1 SGHDT, CDR2 YYEEEE. The CDR3 covers 14 residues. It was CD45RO-negative cells, positively selected for CCR7, that made up naive CD8 cells, with terminally differentiated effector memory CD45RA+ cells excluded. TCRdb's table, derived via immunoSEQ multiplex PCR, lists solely in-frame clones and lacks some. This table has about 2 million clones, about 95% appearing once. The TCR comes from a man younger than 35 in good health. V and J are TRBV5-6 and TRBJ2-7, with D possibly matching TRBD1 (7 bases). Material for sequencing was naive CD8+ T cells sorted from blood. CDR3 sequence reads: CASSTGDSPYEQYF. The CDR3 coding sequence is TGTGCCAGCAGCACGGGGGACAGCCCCTACGAGCAGTACTTC.